Following are 15 T cell receptor beta chains from one sample sequenced in a study of CXCR3-negative and CXCR3-positive naive CD8 T cells. Study results and caveats: More hydrophobic TRB CDR3s occurred in CXCR3-positive than in CXCR3-negative naive cells.

Their antigen targets remain unknown. UMI-tagged TRB cDNA libraries were built via 5' RACE. After re-calling the 5' RACE reads, TCRdb lists one entry per CDR3 protein, DNA absent. The sample holds under 150,000 distinct CDR3 sequences. The source material was naive CXCR3+ CD8+ T cells from blood. Documented subset: CD45RO-CCR7+CD27+CD95- naive CD8+ T cells expressing CXCR3 (TNR3+). The receptors stem from a human donor in good health. Some clones in this sample may be carry-over from other donors' samples.

This rearrangement joins TRBV6-5 to TRBJ2-5. Germline V gene data show CDR1 as MNHEY and CDR2 as SVGAGI. The CDR3 contains 14 residues. CDR3 in amino acids: CASNPNTPQETQYF.

V gene TRBV21-1 combines with J gene TRBJ2-7; TCRdb picks TRBD1, but there is no DNA to check that call. TRBV21-1 is tagged as a pseudogene. There are 16 residues in the CDR3. The CDR3 protein is CASSGTGFEFSYEQYF.

V usage is TRBV7-9 and J usage is TRBJ2-1; TCRdb's assignment of TRBD2 cannot be checked, as there is no DNA. Germline V gene data show CDR1 as SEHNR and CDR2 as FQNEAQ (reference sequence). The CDR3 loop spans 14 amino acids. CDR3 amino acids: CASSSRDYNNEQFF.

V gene TRBV20-1 combines with J gene TRBJ2-1; the TCRdb call, TRBD1, lacks DNA for checking. The CDR3 consists of 15 residues. Per the germline V gene, CDR1 is DFQATT and CDR2 is SNEGSKA (reference sequence). The CDR3 is CSARGSHRGFYEQFF.

V and J are TRBV29-1 and TRBJ2-1; no DNA is available, so the TRBD2 call from TCRdb remains unchecked. This CDR3 is 15 amino acids long. Germline lookup yields CDR1 SQVTM and CDR2 ANQGSEA. CDR3: CSVLYGSPSYNEQFF.

The CDR3 sequence: CASSLDPGGHTGALF. The chain employs TRBV7-6 and TRBJ1-1; the TRBD1 assignment by TCRdb is unverifiable without DNA. This CDR3 is built from 15 residues. Germline CDR1 SGHVS, CDR2 FNYEAQ.

The V and J genes are TRBV6-6 and TRBJ1-6. CDR1 and CDR2 (germline): MNHNY, SVGAGI (reference sequence). There are 15 residues in the CDR3. CDR3 protein: CASSYSGEPDSPLHF.

The chain uses TRBV20-1 and TRBJ2-7; TCRdb lists TRBD1, though no DNA is available to test this call. The germline V gene encodes CDR1 DFQATT and CDR2 SNEGSKA (reference sequence). The CDR3 has 14 residues. CDR3 in amino acids: CSARDMGAWDEQYF.

The rearrangement links TRBV7-2 to TRBJ1-5. The CDR3 contains 16 residues. Germline V lookup: CDR1 SGHTA, CDR2 FQGNSA. The chain's CDR3 is CASSLDRDYSNQPQHF.

The chain carries TRBV18 and TRBJ2-5; without DNA, the TCRdb call of TRBD1 cannot be checked. This CDR3 is built from 15 residues. The germline CDR1 and CDR2 sequences are KGHSH and LQKENI. The CDR3 loop is CASSVGDLYQETQYF.

This chain links TRBV5-1 with TRBJ2-1; TCRdb calls TRBD2, which cannot be checked without DNA. The germline V gene encodes CDR1 SGHRS and CDR2 YFSETQ. The CDR3 has 15 amino acids. This chain's CDR3 is CASSSGTTIYNEQFF.

The rearrangement joins TRBV4-3 to TRBJ2-1; TCRdb lists TRBD1, though no DNA is available to test this call. Germline assignment: CDR1 LGHNA and CDR2 YSLEER. The CDR3 has 14 residues. The CDR3 sequence is CASSLGSGVNEQFF.

The rearrangement uses TRBV4-1 and TRBJ2-3; with no DNA, the TCRdb D assignment of TRBD1 cannot be verified. Germline V lookup: CDR1 MGHRA, CDR2 YSYEKL. The CDR3 runs 16 residues. The CDR3 here is CASSQVRTGIADTQYF.

V and J are TRBV29-1 and TRBJ2-7. This CDR3 spans 11 amino acids. Looked up from germline, CDR1 is SQVTM and CDR2 is ANQGSEA. CDR3 sequence reads: CSVELNYEQYF.

The chain joins TRBV6-2 or TRBV6-3 to TRBJ2-1; the TCRdb call, TRBD1, lacks DNA for checking. Germline CDR1 MNHEY, CDR2 SVGEGT. CDR3 length: 14 amino acids. The CDR3 protein is CASSFALSRNEQFF.